Listed below are T cell receptor beta chains from one sample, sequenced in a study of cytomegalovirus exposure and HLA in healthy donors. Method: immunoSEQ multiplex PCR; TCRdb's copy keeps in-frame clones and lacks some. The sample lists about 92,000 clones; approximately 71% were seen once. Source material: PBMCs. The receptors were sampled from a woman aged 18-29 years in good health and CMV-seropositive. Both conserved end residues are part of each CDR3. Each record gives: J gene, V gene, D gene, clone size, CDR3 DNA, CDR3 protein. D genes are given only for firm matches. Rows give clone size only sometimes, using once, few, many, or a class for an expanded clone.

J: TRBJ2-7; V: TRBV6-5; D: TRBD1; size: NA; DNA: TGTGCCAGCAGTTATGGGGACAGGCCCTACGAGCAGTACTTC; CDR3: CASSYGDRPYEQYF
J: TRBJ2-1; V: TRBV7-2; D: NA; size: NA; DNA: TGTGCCAGCAGCTTAAGTAGGGGAAATGAGCAGTTCTTC; CDR3: CASSLSRGNEQFF
J: TRBJ2-1; V: TRBV7-2; D: TRBD1; size: NA; DNA: TGCGCCAGCAGCCAAGAGGGGACAGGGGGCTACAATGAGCAGTTCTTC; CDR3: CASSQEGTGGYNEQFF
J: TRBJ2-5; V: TRBV2; D: NA; size: NA; DNA: TGTGCCAGCAGTGAACACAGCGGTGGGGAGACCCAGTACTTC; CDR3: CASSEHSGGETQYF
J: TRBJ2-1; V: TRBV12-5; D: NA; size: few; DNA: TGTGCTAGTGGCTCAGACAGGAATGAGCAGTTCTTC; CDR3: CASGSDRNEQFF
J: TRBJ1-2; V: TRBV2; D: NA; size: few; DNA: TGTGCCAGCAGTGAAGCCCCATACAGGGTCTATGGCTACACCTTC; CDR3: CASSEAPYRVYGYTF
J: TRBJ1-2; V: TRBV6-5; D: TRBD1; size: few; DNA: TGTGCCAGCAGGTCAACAGGGGGGGGCTACACCTTC; CDR3: CASRSTGGGYTF
J: TRBJ2-3; V: TRBV9; D: NA; size: NA; DNA: TGTGCCAGCAGCGTAGACGGGAGCACAGATACGCAGTATTTT; CDR3: CASSVDGSTDTQYF
J: TRBJ2-3; V: TRBV6-4; D: TRBD2; size: few; DNA: TGTGCCAGCAGTGTTAGCGGGGGGGCCACAGATACGCAGTATTTT; CDR3: CASSVSGGATDTQYF
J: TRBJ2-5; V: TRBV29-1; D: NA; size: NA; DNA: TGCAGCGTTGAAGTAGACAGAGGAGAGACCCAGTACTTC; CDR3: CSVEVDRGETQYF
J: TRBJ1-1; V: TRBV30; D: NA; size: few; DNA: TGTGCCTGTAGAGTTATTCCGGGGGGAGCTTTCTTT; CDR3: CACRVIPGGAFF
J: TRBJ1-5; V: TRBV12-5; D: NA; size: NA; DNA: TGTGCTAGTGGTTTGGTACTCCCCTTACAGTATTCCAATCAGCCCCAGCATTTT; CDR3: CASGLVLPLQYSNQPQHF
J: TRBJ1-3; V: TRBV28; D: NA; size: NA; DNA: TGTGCCAGCACCCTGGGGCAGGCCTCTGGAAACACCATATATTTT; CDR3: CASTLGQASGNTIYF
J: TRBJ1-4; V: TRBV19; D: NA; size: NA; DNA: TGTGCCAGTAGTATTGGAGGGTCTGCTGAAAAACTGTTTTTT; CDR3: CASSIGGSAEKLFF
J: TRBJ2-7; V: TRBV7-3; D: NA; size: NA; DNA: TGTGCCAGCAGCCCCGGGACTTCCCACGAGCAGTACTTC; CDR3: CASSPGTSHEQYF
J: TRBJ2-7; V: TRBV9; D: TRBD2; size: few; DNA: TGTGCCAGCAGCGTAGATCCTAGCGGGGCCTACGAGCAGTACTTC; CDR3: CASSVDPSGAYEQYF
J: TRBJ2-7; V: TRBV9; D: TRBD2; size: NA; DNA: TGTGCCAGCAGCGTAGGGGCTAGCGGGGGGTTCCGAACCTACGAGCAGTACTTC; CDR3: CASSVGASGGFRTYEQYF
J: TRBJ1-2; V: TRBV5-5; D: NA; size: once; DNA: TGTGCCAGCAGCCCCGGGGGGGGACAAAACTATGGCTACACCTTC; CDR3: CASSPGGGQNYGYTF